The sample holds a few counts of the clone carrying this TCR beta chain. Its antigen is unidentified. Blood was collected once per donor into heparin, averaging approximately 110 mL. Germline V gene lookup returns CDR1 SGDLS and CDR2 YYNGEE. With V trimmed by 4 bases and J by 6 bases, 10 bases remained unmatched. This CDR3 region has 15 residues. The sample belongs to a study of beta chain features in type 1 diabetes. Overall study results and limits: Across all four CD4+ subsets, people with type 1 diabetes showed modestly shorter TCRB CDR3s.

Investigators reverse transcribed all isolated RNA, so they sequenced expressed TCRB transcripts. The assay was immunoSEQ multiplex PCR, and TCRdb's table has in-frame clones only and misses some. The data hold a few hundred thousand clones, with about a sixth observed a single time. Sequencing was done on a sample of naive CD4+ T cells from blood. The rearrangement joins TRBV9 to TRBJ2-1, with 7 bases aligning to TRBD2. The clonotype comes from a man aged 25 to 40 with type 1 diabetes. CDR3 residues: CASSSTGGNFNEQFF. For the CDR3, the DNA is TGTGCCAGCAGCTCTACGGGAGGCAACTTCAATGAGCAGTTCTTC.